Presented here are 11 T cell receptor beta chains from one specimen sequenced in a study of T-cell memory formation after mild COVID-19. Each CDR3 protein is one row after TCRdb ran MiXCR on the 5' RACE reads. Of just over 300,000 distinct CDR3 sequences in the sample, just under 20% were seen once. The sample consisted of PBMCs or a T cell subset sorted from them (not recorded which). These receptors came from a man aged 18-30 years who had mild COVID-19 (a few samples of this study predate the infection). Cell type and time point are not known.

This clonotype was seen a few times. This sequence joins TRBV7-2 and TRBJ2-3; TRBD2 matches 9 bases. The CDR3 contains 17 residues. The V gene end was trimmed by 6 bases and the J gene end by 2 bases; junction bases not matched to a gene: 12. CDR1 is SGHTA, CDR2 FQGNSA, per germline. CDR3: CASSSPLAGMDTDTQYF. The CDR3 DNA reads as TGTGCCAGCAGTTCCCCACTAGCGGGCATGGACACAGATACGCAGTATTTT.

The CDR3 sequence: CASSEPYSLVHLYGYTF. The CDR3 DNA follows: TGTGCCAGCAGTGAGCCCTACAGTTTAGTCCACCTCTATGGCTACACCTTC. This chain links TRBV6-1 with TRBJ1-2; D unresolved. CDR3 size: 17 residues. The germline gives CDR1 MNHNS, CDR2 SASEGT. With 3 bases removed from V and 4 bases from J, the gap between germline ends came to 21 bases.

The J gene is TRBJ1-2, the V gene TRBV5-1, with D hard to call. V was cut by 0 bases and J by 4 bases, with 19 bases left in between. The CDR3 loop spans 17 amino acids. The germline CDR1 and CDR2 sequences are SGHRS and YFSETQ. The CDR3 sequence: CASSLGEYTLAVYGYTF. CDR3 nucleotides: TGCGCCAGCAGCTTGGGGGAATACACTCTGGCAGTCTATGGCTACACCTTC.

The chain links TRBV24-1 to TRBJ1-2; 9 nucleotides line up with TRBD1. Germline V gene sequence: CDR1 KGHDR, CDR2 SFDVKD. CDR3 length: 14 residues. The junction had 10 bases not matched to a gene; V was cut back by 9 bases and J by 6 bases. CDR3 protein: CATGPQGAMDGYTF. The CDR3 region has the DNA TGTGCCACCGGTCCACAGGGGGCTATGGATGGCTACACCTTC.

CDR3 sequence (DNA): TGCGCCAGCAGCCAACCGGGACAGGGGGCAAATGAGCAGTTCTTC. Protein: CASSQPGQGANEQFF. The genes are TRBV5-1 and TRBJ2-1, with 12 bases lining up with TRBD1. The junction had 6 bases not matched to a gene; V was cut back by 4 bases and J by 7 bases. CDR1 SGHRS and CDR2 YFSETQ come from the germline V gene. The CDR3 spans 15 residues.

V is TRBV4-3 and J is TRBJ1-2, with D possibly being TRBD1 (5 bases). The CDR3 sequence is 13 residues long. Looked up from germline, CDR1 is LGHNA and CDR2 is YSLEER. The ends were cut back, 3 bases at V and 8 bases at J, with 13 bases in the middle. In DNA, the CDR3 is TGCGCCAGCAGCCAGAGCTCGGGGCGCGGCTACACCTTC. Protein product: CASSQSSGRGYTF.

This clonotype was picked up a small number of times. The chain is built from TRBV6-5 and TRBJ2-5; D might be TRBD2 (6 bases). The CDR3 loop spans 13 amino acids. Germline CDR1 is MNHEY and CDR2 is SVGAGI. V lost 5 bases, J lost 5 bases, and 12 bases lay in between. The DNA of the CDR3 is TGTGCCAGCAGTCCCCCCGGGAGCGAGACCCAGTACTTC. Translating gives CASSPPGSETQYF.

This chain joins TRBV9 and TRBJ1-2; 7 positions match TRBD1. V dropped 7 bases and J dropped 0; count of bases not matched to a gene: 6. This CDR3 contains 14 residues. Per germline, CDR1 SGDLS and CDR2 YYNGEE. CDR3 DNA: TGTGCCAGCGGACAGGTCTCGGCTAACTATGGCTACACCTTC. As protein: CASGQVSANYGYTF.

The table lists this clonotype with a few counts. V gene TRBV5-1 combines with J gene TRBJ2-1; maybe TRBD2 (6 bases). Deletions cut 0 bases from V and 12 bases from J, with 10 bases between. CDR1 and CDR2 from the germline V gene are SGHRS and YFSETQ. This CDR3 spans 12 amino acids. The CDR3 spells CASSLEAGSQFF. DNA of the CDR3: TGCGCCAGCAGCTTGGAGGCGGGGTCGCAGTTCTTC.

The chain recombines TRBV11-2 with TRBJ1-3, with a possible D match to TRBD1 (6 bases). CDR1 and CDR2 from the germline V gene are SGHAT and FQNNGV. The germline V and J ends were trimmed by 7 bases and 3 bases, with 13 bases remaining between them. The CDR3 loop spans 14 amino acids. The CDR3: CASTRAGVGNTIYF. In DNA, the CDR3 is TGTGCCAGCACCCGAGCAGGGGTTGGAAACACCATATATTTT.

The rearrangement joins TRBV11-2 to TRBJ1-2; 8 bases agree with TRBD1. The J segment lost 4 bases and the V segment lost 5 bases, leaving 9 bases of the junction unmatched. CDR3 length equals 15 residues. Germline V CDR1 and CDR2: SGHAT, FQNNGV. The DNA of the CDR3 is TGTGCCAGCAGCCCCGCGGACAGGGTTGGCTATGGCTACACCTTC. Its translation is CASSPADRVGYGYTF.